This note documents a single T cell receptor beta chain sequence. There is no known antigen for this receptor. The CDR3 carries no conserved terminal phenylalanine or tryptophan, so it likely arises from a read error. The DNA is left out, because the CDR3 cannot be placed on it with certainty; the CDR3 is given as TCRdb lists it. Library construction relied on multiplex PCR. Sequencing instrument: Illumina HiSeq 2500. TCRbeta libraries were constructed through three rounds of nested PCR with primers (Table S4) according to protocols modified from ARM-PCR. Before sequencing, PCR products in the 200-500 bp range were cut out of the gel and cleaned up using the QIAquick gel extraction kit. Under the source paper's analysis protocol: Trimmomatic was used to clean the reads, FLASH was used to merge the reads into complete CDR3 sequences, and MiTCR was used to assign the reads to V(D)J germline segments. Clonal diversity was calculated as the inverse Simpson's index using VDJtools. A read counted as productive if the sequence was in-frame and lacked a premature stop codon. TCRdb reprocessing: public reads trimmed at Q25 with fastp, clones called with MiXCR, in-frame beta chains kept. Rows matching on CDR3 protein sequence are summarized as one entry with the most common DNA and genes. The V and J calls and clone size come from TCRdb's table, not from the authors' own analysis. This sample comprises more than 85,000 distinct CDR3 sequences, roughly 75% of them detected only once. More than 35% of the sample comes from the top ten.

RNA was isolated from bulk, unsorted tissue, and RNA quality was assessed with a NanoDrop ND-1000 and an Agilent 2100. Donors were newly diagnosed lung cancer patients admitted for thoracic surgery in China between August and November 2014, without prior chemotherapy. The study excluded patients who had received radiotherapy or chemotherapy before or who had another cancer at the same time. Surgical tissue pieces of roughly 1-2.2 cm3 were preserved in RNAlater solution and stored at -80 °C until use. The data originate from a study of tumor and adjacent non-tumor tissue in lung cancer (dated by TCRdb to the late 2010s). Broadly, across the study: Of the cohort, about 11 patients had adenocarcinoma, 2 had squamous cell carcinoma and 1 had small cell lung cancer. In total, sequencing yielded approximately 130,000,000 productive TCRbeta reads, which works out to an average of about 4.17 million reads per sample. Bulk TCRbeta repertoires were compared between lung tumor tissue and matched distant non-tumor lung tissue obtained from 15 lung cancer patients. The approximately 15 enrolled patients, of whom around 10 were men and 5 were women, were aged about 31 to 85 years and were diagnosed with TNM stage I to III disease. For each patient, one tumor sample and one normal lung sample were taken, giving approximately 30 paired specimens that underwent TCRbeta CDR3 sequencing.

The germline V gene encodes CDR1 LGHNA and CDR2 YNFKEQ. Including both end residues, the CDR3 is 15 amino acids long. Points the paper makes about the study in general: The top 100 clones accounted for a significantly larger cumulative portion of the repertoire in normal lung than in tumor tissue. Only about 15 patients were in the cohort, and the authors stated that larger samples and more detailed clinical data are needed. The methods do not name the sequencing platform or mention unique molecular identifiers. TCR diversity (inverse Simpson) was significantly higher in tumor than in normal lung tissue (around 450 vs 160, P = 0.0075, Mann-Whitney U test). Significantly higher TCR diversity was found in younger patients, and higher tumor TCR diversity was associated with shorter overall and disease-free survival. Because peripheral blood was not sequenced, the blood TCRbeta repertoires of the lung cancer patients in the study went unexamined.

This TCR came from an older woman with non-small cell lung cancer. Rearrangement joined TRBV4-2 to TRBJ2-1; TRBD1 is the table's D call, not checked against the DNA. Sequenced: lung tumor tissue. The CDR3 amino acid sequence is: CASSPEGFSYNERFI.